These T cell receptor beta chains were read from a single sample in a study of blood T cell repertoires in COVID-19. Profiled with immunoSEQ multiplex PCR; TCRdb holds only in-frame clones, not every one. The sample lists around 65,000 clones, around 80% occurring once. Sequences were obtained from peripheral blood. These receptors were taken from a human donor in a cohort sampled during active COVID-19. Both conserved end residues are part of each CDR3. A D gene is named only where the DNA matches it firmly. Expanded clones are given a class, and other clones once, few, many or no size at all.

d_gene,j_gene,abundance,v_gene,CDR3aa,CDR3nt
.,TRBJ1-1,.,TRBV4-3,CASSQERGVIPEAFF,TGCGCCAGCAGCCAAGAACGGGGGGTCATCCCCGAAGCTTTCTTT
.,TRBJ1-1,.,TRBV24-1,CATSRGGNTEAFF,TGTGCCACCAGTCGGGGGGGGAACACTGAAGCTTTCTTT
TRBD1,TRBJ2-7,.,TRBV19,CASSQNPGTGNYEQYF,TGTGCCAGTAGTCAGAACCCCGGGACAGGTAACTACGAGCAGTACTTC
TRBD1,TRBJ2-5,.,TRBV29-1,CSVESGTGYETQYF,TGCAGCGTTGAATCCGGGACAGGGTACGAGACCCAGTACTTC
.,TRBJ1-6,.,TRBV28,CASSWAGSPLHF,TGTGCCAGCAGTTGGGCCGGTTCACCCCTCCACTTT
TRBD2,TRBJ2-3,.,TRBV7-2,CASSTIAGGGTDTQYF,TGTGCCAGCAGCACCATAGCGGGAGGGGGCACAGATACGCAGTATTTT
.,TRBJ1-1,.,TRBV7-2,CASSFGGTNTEAFF,TGTGCCAGCAGCTTCGGGGGTACGAACACTGAAGCTTTCTTT
TRBD2,TRBJ2-7,.,TRBV3-1/TRBV3-2,CASSQGLAGSYEQYF,TGTGCCAGCAGCCAAGGCCTAGCGGGCTCCTACGAGCAGTACTTC
.,TRBJ2-3,.,TRBV5-1,CASSFPGDTQYF,TGCGCCAGCAGCTTCCCGGGAGATACGCAGTATTTT
.,TRBJ1-4,.,TRBV5-4,CASSLGAYEKLFF,TGTGCCAGCAGCTTGGGGGCTTATGAAAAACTGTTTTTT
.,TRBJ2-5,once,TRBV7-3,CASSFGGGSPETQYF,TGTGCCAGCAGCTTTGGGGGCGGGAGTCCAGAGACCCAGTACTTC
TRBD1,TRBJ2-1,.,TRBV9,CASSVRTGWYEQFF,TGTGCCAGCAGCGTCCGGACAGGGTGGTATGAGCAGTTCTTC
.,TRBJ2-4,.,TRBV12-3/TRBV12-4,CASSTGVGDIQYF,TGTGCCAGCAGTACCGGGGTCGGGGACATTCAGTACTTC
.,TRBJ1-2,.,TRBV6-2/TRBV6-3,CASSRHSTGVYGYTF,TGTGCCAGCAGCCGACATAGTACCGGGGTCTATGGCTACACCTTC
.,TRBJ2-5,.,TRBV4-3,CASSQTRTLQETQYF,TGCGCCAGCAGCCAAACTAGAACGCTCCAAGAGACCCAGTACTTC
.,TRBJ1-5,.,TRBV9,CASSVAGNSNQPQHF,TGTGCCAGCAGCGTAGCAGGGAATAGCAATCAGCCCCAGCATTTT
TRBD2,TRBJ2-1,.,TRBV6-6,CASSTEASGNNEQFF,TGTGCCAGCAGTACGGAGGCTAGCGGGAACAATGAGCAGTTCTTC
.,TRBJ2-1,.,TRBV7-2,CASSSQQGRYYNEQFF,TGTGCCAGCAGCTCACAACAGGGGAGGTATTACAATGAGCAGTTCTTC
TRBD2,TRBJ2-7,.,TRBV19,CASSIDRLAGIYEQYF,TGTGCCAGTAGTATAGATCGGCTAGCGGGAATCTACGAGCAGTACTTC
.,TRBJ1-3,.,TRBV11-2,CASSLVAGRVHF,TGTGCCAGCAGCTTGGTAGCCGGGAGGGTCCATTTT
TRBD1,TRBJ2-7,.,TRBV28,CASSLGDRAYEQYF,TGTGCCAGCAGTTTAGGGGACAGGGCCTACGAGCAGTACTTC
TRBD1,TRBJ2-7,.,TRBV28,CASTSTGEIYEQYF,TGTGCCAGCACCTCGACAGGGGAAATCTACGAGCAGTACTTC
.,TRBJ2-2,.,TRBV3-1/TRBV3-2,CASSLIRGELFF,TGTGCCAGCAGCCTGATACGGGGGGAGCTGTTTTTT
TRBD1,TRBJ2-7,.,TRBV27,CASSLQGDFYEQYF,TGTGCCAGCAGTTTACAGGGGGATTTCTACGAGCAGTACTTC
.,TRBJ1-2,.,TRBV28,CASRNQGYGYTF,TGTGCCAGCAGAAACCAGGGTTATGGCTACACCTTC
TRBD2,TRBJ2-7,.,TRBV5-5,CASQTSGGYEQYF,TGTGCCAGCCAAACTAGCGGGGGGTACGAGCAGTACTTC